The source of this T cell receptor beta chain is a study of shared clonotypes between healthy human individuals (dated by TCRdb to 2018 to 2021). In the study overall: Three men and a couple of women, aged 18 to 49 years, made up the cohort. The study deeply sequenced blood TCR repertoires of 5 or 6 healthy adults to estimate repertoire size and the extent of clonotype sharing between individuals. Per donor, three plates each were used for CD4 naive and CD4 memory, two for CD8 naive, and one for CD8 memory. Different laboratories and diverse techniques were used to prepare libraries and sequence TCR repertoires, to increase sequencing depth and limit assay-specific biases. Per donor, leukapheresis produced somewhere between about 0.8 and 9.5 billion PBMCs. Broad study findings and their caveats: Across four donors, about 4.5% of naive CD4, roughly 3.3% of naive CD8, around 2.1% of memory CD4, and about 0.4% of memory CD8 clonotypes were shared. Estimated clonotype richness was generally larger for naive than for memory subsets. Clonotypes shared by all four sorted-subset donors showed higher generation probabilities than non-shared clonotypes. Only blood was sampled, and tissue TCR repertoires likely differ from those in blood. Because the study included a small number of donors, the genetic and exposure-history diversity represented was limited. Even with the large sequencing depth, rarefaction of the sorted-subset datasets indicated that sequencing was incomplete. Pairwise subsampling led to the expectation that sequencing depth would affect the degree of clonotype sharing among donors.

The donors were healthy, HIV-negative adults with no recently reported acute infections or vaccinations. Only Caucasian adults living in Nashville, Tennessee, USA were represented among the donors. CD4+ T cells were enriched by magnetic negative selection; naive cells were then positively selected on CD45RA, and the negative fraction formed the memory subset. After blood collection by leukapheresis, PBMCs were isolated using Ficoll-Histopaque density gradient centrifugation and then cryopreserved in the vapor phase of liquid nitrogen. Analytical flow cytometry was used to check the purity and quantity of each magnetically sorted T cell population. Each sorted fraction had its genomic DNA isolated and then quantified by UV absorbance on a Nanodrop 2000c. This clone was detected once. The antigen it recognizes is unknown. There are no base qualities to consult, and no much larger clone falls within one base. This sample includes further DNA sequences coding for the same CDR3.

TCR CDR3 regions were amplified from genomic DNA by multiplex PCR using the deep immunoSEQ assay. Extracted genomic DNA from each cell subset was distributed evenly across all wells of several immunoSEQ 96-well plates, and each plate was treated as a replicate. For sorted subsets, 150 to 250 ng genomic DNA, equal to approximately 30,000 T cell genomes, was loaded into each replicate PCR. Purified libraries were measured with a Qubit 3.0 fluorometer, size-checked on a Bioanalyzer 2100, and measured again with the KAPA Library Quantification kit. A separate single-read 150-cycle Illumina NextSeq 550 flow cell was used to sequence each immunoSEQ 96-well plate. From the authors' description of their analysis: Because only junctional sequences without quality scores were contained in the immunoSEQ output, filtering matching that applied to full-length reads could not be performed. To assign V/J genes and CDR3, sequences were annotated against IMGT germline references using PyIR, a Python wrapper for IgBLAST v1.9. Reads were filtered out if the reads had weak V/J assignments (E-value above 1e-6), no CDR3, stop codons, out-of-frame junctions, or ambiguous translated residues. V3J clonotypes were defined by identical inferred V gene, J gene, and CDR3 amino acid sequence. The percentage overlap between two repertoires was calculated by dividing the number of shared unique clonotypes by the size of the smaller repertoire. Repertoire richness was assessed with RTK rarefaction, the Chao1 estimator, and Recon v2.1 estimates of unobserved clonotypes. For all TCRbeta clonotypes obtained by the gDNA method from a handful of donors, generation probabilities were computed with OLGA. Here the immuneACCESS table is served through TCRdb, limited to in-frame sequences with V and J called. Missing clones are a known gap in these copies; in checked studies unresolved V genes cover under half, and the rest lacks a known reason. D and trimming were read from the DNA, whereas the V and J calls and clone size are those reported in that table. This sample is represented by 2.3 million or so clones; more than 80% of them were singletons. 0.3% to 0.4% of the sample comes from the top ten.

This receptor was taken from a man aged 18 to 30 in good health. Some clones in this sample may be carry-over from other donors' samples. The sample consisted of naive CD4+ T cells from PBMCs. The cell subset or site label of this sample denotes: CD45RA+ positively selected.

The CDR3 amino acid sequence is: CASSLVVAGSYEQYF. In nucleotide form, the sequence is TGCGCCAGCAGCTTGGTAGTAGCGGGGTCCTACGAGCAGTACTTC. The V gene is TRBV5-1 and the J gene is TRBJ2-7; TRBD2 fits 8 bases in the junction. CDR1 SGHRS and CDR2 YFSETQ were looked up in the germline V gene. There are 15 amino acids in the CDR3, from cysteine to phenylalanine inclusive. Of the read, only the CDR3 DNA is kept; its 45 bases are in frame from base 1. Trimming takes 0 bases off V and 1 base off J; junction bases not matched to a gene: 3. The full variable domain, completed from the reference TRBV5-1 and TRBJ2-7 proteins outside the CDR3, reads KAGVTQTPRYLIKTRGQQVTLSCSPISGHRSVSWYQQTPGQGLQFLFEYFSETQRNKGNFPGRFSGRQFSNSRSEMNVSTLELGDSALYLCASSLVVAGSYEQYFGPGTRLTVT.